This T cell receptor beta chain came from a study of T cell repertoires in cytomegalovirus infection. MiXCR was run by TCRdb on the reads, yielding one entry per CDR3 protein. This table holds under 500,000 distinct CDR3 sequences, more than 40% found once. This clonotype has only a few counts. Its antigen is unknown. CDR1 is MNHEY and CDR2 is SVGAGI in the germline V gene. The CDR3 has 16 amino acids. V shed 5 bases, J shed 11 bases, and the junction held 17 bases outside the gene matches. Study-wide points: In two of eight donors, the top clonotype was HLA-C-restricted CMV-specific.

The source is a human donor in good health (CMV status not recorded). Some clones in this sample may be carry-over from other donors' samples. The chain uses TRBV6-5 and TRBJ1-5, with 8 bases matching TRBD1. Sequencing used cultured PBMCs, obtained from culture after CMV antigen stimulation. CDR3 in DNA: TGTGCCAGCAGTCCCCAGGGGGCGGACCCCGAATTTGCCCAGCATTTT. Protein product: CASSPQGADPEFAQHF.